This TCR beta chain was found in a study of blood T cells in healthy people across ages. Study in general: Capture via template switching afforded approximately one barcoded beta molecule per two T cells.

In the case of this clonotype: Its antigen is still unknown.

Per germline, CDR1 MNHEY and CDR2 SVGEGT. The CDR3 has 17 amino acids. Trimming cost V 5 bases and J 16 bases; bases outside gene matches: 21. The second PCR ran about 6 to 12 cycles with a sample-barcoded 5' primer and J-beta primers. A tag from a template-switch adaptor with 12 random nucleotides marked each cDNA molecule. Each sample yielded at least 2.5 million CDR3-containing paired-end reads. One entry per CDR3 protein, called by TCRdb with MiXCR from the 5' RACE reads. The repertoire has around 990,000 distinct CDR3 sequences, around two fifths of them found once; the top ten carry around 13%. Study-wide points: Roughly linear age-related decline in beta diversity appeared, significant by age around 38.

The J gene is TRBJ2-4, the V gene TRBV6-2 or TRBV6-3; 12 positions match TRBD2. The receptor comes from a young man in good health. Sequenced material: blood. CDR3 in amino acids: CASSQGTSGPLSYEQYF. Here the CDR3 DNA reads TGTGCCAGCAGTCAAGGGACTAGCGGGCCGCTCTCCTACGAGCAATACTTC.